These 10 T cell receptor beta chains were all obtained from the same sample, sequenced in a study of early T cells in non-severe SARS-CoV-2 infection. A single record per CDR3 protein comes from TCRdb applying MiXCR to the 5' RACE reads. The table shows some 80,000 distinct CDR3 sequences, with roughly 15% occurring only once. The material sequenced was whole blood. These TCRs come from an adult who was a healthcare worker with PCR-confirmed SARS-CoV-2 infection or an uninfected control (not recorded which).

The rearrangement joins TRBV5-1 to TRBJ2-5; TRBD1 matches at 8 bases. The CDR3 length is 14 residues. The V and J ends lost 4 bases and 3 bases, in that order; junction bases with no gene match: 5. The germline CDR1 and CDR2 sequences are SGHRS and YFSETQ. This CDR3 is CASSTGQGEETQYF. The CDR3 nucleotides read TGCGCCAGCAGCACCGGACAGGGCGAAGAGACCCAGTACTTC. The full variable domain, rest sourced from reference TRBV5-1 and TRBJ2-5, is KAGVTQTPRYLIKTRGQQVTLSCSPISGHRSVSWYQQTPGQGLQFLFEYFSETQRNKGNFPGRFSGRQFSNSRSEMNVSTLELGDSALYLCASSTGQGEETQYFGPGTRLLVL.

The V call is TRBV12-3 or TRBV12-4, the J call TRBJ1-1; a possible D gene is TRBD1 (6 bases). CDR3 size: 15 residues. V lost 6 bases to trimming and J lost 5 bases, with 19 bases between them. The CDR3 sequence: CASRGDTGPWTEAFF. The DNA for the CDR3 is TGTGCCAGCAGGGGGGACACAGGGCCGTGGACTGAAGCTTTCTTT.

This clonotype was counted at least ten times. The V call is TRBV5-1, the J call TRBJ2-3; D gene unclear. This CDR3 is built from 15 residues. Germline-derived CDR1 and CDR2 are SGHRS and YFSETQ. The V end was cut by 1 base, the J end by 0 bases, with 9 bases between. The CDR3 DNA reads as TGCGCCAGCAGCTTGACGGACCCAAGCACAGATACGCAGTATTTT. Residues: CASSLTDPSTDTQYF.

In this sample, this clonotype turned up many times. The chain links TRBV6-2 or TRBV6-3 to TRBJ2-7; no definite D call. Trimming pared 5 bases from V and 3 bases from J, leaving 17 bases between. The CDR3 has 15 amino acids. In germline, CDR1 is MNHEY, CDR2 SVGEGT. The CDR3 loop reads CASSHPRTVYYEQYF. Here the CDR3 DNA reads TGTGCCAGCAGTCACCCGAGGACCGTCTACTACGAGCAGTACTTC.

This sequence joins TRBV11-2 and TRBJ2-7; 7 bases fit TRBD2. The CDR3 runs 14 residues. Germline trimming cut 3 bases from V and 3 bases from J; bases unmatched to any gene: 5. CDR1 SGHAT and CDR2 FQNNGV come from the germline V gene. CDR3 sequence (DNA): TGTGCCAGCAGCTTCGCAGGGACTAACTACGAGCAGTACTTC. Translating it yields CASSFAGTNYEQYF.

This clonotype was picked up a small number of times. V and J are TRBV7-2 and TRBJ2-5; D might be TRBD2 (7 bases). Germline V gene data show CDR1 as SGHTA and CDR2 as FQGNSA. V lost 4 bases and J 5 bases, leaving 20 bases between the germline ends. The CDR3 runs 16 residues. The chain's CDR3 is CASSSPGGLRIETQYF. In nucleotides, the CDR3 is TGTGCCAGCAGCTCGCCCGGGGGGCTGCGTATTGAGACCCAGTACTTC.

This clonotype turned up a few times. The chain employs TRBV4-1 and TRBJ1-1; TRBD1 is a possible D gene (6 bases). The V end was cut by 1 base, the J end by 8 bases, with 14 bases between. The CDR3 is 14 amino acids. Germline CDR1 MGHRA, CDR2 YSYEKL. The CDR3 DNA reads as TGCGCCAGCAGCCAAGCTTCTGGGGGGCCGGAAGCTTTCTTT. Protein: CASSQASGGPEAFF.

J is TRBJ2-6 and V is TRBV6-2 or TRBV6-3; D gene ambiguous. The length of the CDR3 is 17 residues. The germline V and J ends were trimmed by 0 bases and 0 bases, with 9 bases remaining between them. Per germline, CDR1 MNHEY and CDR2 SVGEGT. The CDR3 sequence: CASSYSVVPSGANVLTF. In DNA, the CDR3 is TGTGCCAGCAGTTACTCCGTGGTCCCCTCTGGGGCCAACGTCCTGACTTTC.

In nucleotides, the CDR3 is TGTGCCAGCAGCGGTCACAGGGGGCGTTTCACTGAAGCTTTCTTT. Translation gives CASSGHRGRFTEAFF. The chain has TRBV11-2 and TRBJ1-1, with 9 bases identical to TRBD1. Trimming removed 5 bases from V and 4 bases from J; junction bases left unmatched: 8. This CDR3 contains 15 residues. The germline V gene has CDR1 SGHAT and CDR2 FQNNGV.

The chain joins TRBV29-1 to TRBJ1-1; the D is unclear. Between the trimmed V and J ends, which lost 7 bases and 3 bases, there was a span of 9 bases. Germline lookup yields CDR1 SQVTM and CDR2 ANQGSEA. The length of the CDR3 is 11 residues. CDR3 coding DNA: TGCAGCGCCGACCCCGACACTGAAGCTTTCTTT. Amino acid sequence: CSADPDTEAFF.